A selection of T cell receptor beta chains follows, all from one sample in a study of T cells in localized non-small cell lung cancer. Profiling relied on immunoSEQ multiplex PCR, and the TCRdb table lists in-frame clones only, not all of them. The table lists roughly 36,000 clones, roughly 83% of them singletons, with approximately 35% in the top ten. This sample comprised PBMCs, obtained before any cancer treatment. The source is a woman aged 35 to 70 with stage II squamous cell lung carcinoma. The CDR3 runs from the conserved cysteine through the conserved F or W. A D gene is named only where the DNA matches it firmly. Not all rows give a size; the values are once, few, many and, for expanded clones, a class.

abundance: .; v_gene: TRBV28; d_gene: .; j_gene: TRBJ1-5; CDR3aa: CASSFGVLQPQHF; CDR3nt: TGTGCCAGCAGTTTCGGAGTTTTGCAGCCCCAGCATTTT
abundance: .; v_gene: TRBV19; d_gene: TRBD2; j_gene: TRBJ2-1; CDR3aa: CASSIGGGDEQFF; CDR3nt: TGTGCCAGTAGTATAGGGGGAGGGGACGAGCAGTTCTTC
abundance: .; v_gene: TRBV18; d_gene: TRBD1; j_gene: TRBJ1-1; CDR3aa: CASSLGQGTMNTEAFF; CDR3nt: TGTGCCAGCTCTCTTGGACAGGGTACCATGAACACTGAAGCTTTCTTT
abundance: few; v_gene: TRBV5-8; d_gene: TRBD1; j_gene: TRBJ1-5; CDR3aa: CASSSRDSGQPQHF; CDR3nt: TGTGCCAGCAGCTCGCGGGACAGCGGTCAGCCCCAGCATTTT
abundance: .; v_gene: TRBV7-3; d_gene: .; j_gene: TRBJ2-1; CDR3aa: CASSLTGRGPSSYNEQFF; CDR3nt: TGTGCCAGCAGCTTAACAGGGCGGGGCCCGAGCTCCTACAATGAGCAGTTCTTC
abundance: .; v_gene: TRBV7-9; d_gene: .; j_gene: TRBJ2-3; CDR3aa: CASSLAFDRRISDTQYF; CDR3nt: TGTGCCAGCAGCTTAGCGTTTGACAGGAGAATCTCAGATACGCAGTATTTT
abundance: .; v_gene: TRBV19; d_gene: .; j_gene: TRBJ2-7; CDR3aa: CASSIGGGNYYEQYF; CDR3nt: TGTGCCAGTAGTATAGGAGGAGGGAACTACTACGAGCAGTACTTC
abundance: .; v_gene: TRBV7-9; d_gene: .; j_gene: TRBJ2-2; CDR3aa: CASSLVHDANTGELFF; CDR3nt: TGTGCCAGCAGCTTAGTACATGACGCGAACACCGGGGAGCTGTTTTTT
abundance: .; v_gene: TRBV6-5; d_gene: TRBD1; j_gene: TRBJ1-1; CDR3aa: CASSQGTGRTEAFF; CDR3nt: TGTGCCAGCAGTCAAGGGACAGGGAGGACTGAAGCTTTCTTT
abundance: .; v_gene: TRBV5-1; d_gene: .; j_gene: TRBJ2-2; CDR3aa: CASSSPTGELFF; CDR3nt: TGCGCCAGCAGCTCACCCACCGGGGAGCTGTTTTTT
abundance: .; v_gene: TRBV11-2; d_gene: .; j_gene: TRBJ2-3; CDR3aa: CASSLGTALSTDTQYF; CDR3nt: TGTGCCAGCAGCTTAGGGACGGCCTTAAGCACAGATACGCAGTATTTT
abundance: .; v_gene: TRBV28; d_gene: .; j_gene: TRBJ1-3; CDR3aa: CASSLSAGSSGNTIYF; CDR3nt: TGTGCCAGCAGTTTAAGCGCAGGATCCTCTGGAAACACCATATATTTT
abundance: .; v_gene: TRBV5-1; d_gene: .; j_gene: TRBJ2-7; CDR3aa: CASSLFGNAYEQYF; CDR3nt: TGCGCCAGCAGCTTGTTCGGTAATGCCTACGAGCAGTACTTC
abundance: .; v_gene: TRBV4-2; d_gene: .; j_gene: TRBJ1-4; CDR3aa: CASSRSEGGLEKLFF; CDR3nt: TGTGCCAGCAGCCGGTCCGAGGGGGGGTTAGAAAAACTGTTTTTT
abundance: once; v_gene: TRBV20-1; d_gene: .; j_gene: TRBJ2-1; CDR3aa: CSASLYNEQFF; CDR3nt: TGCAGTGCTTCTCTCTACAATGAGCAGTTCTTC
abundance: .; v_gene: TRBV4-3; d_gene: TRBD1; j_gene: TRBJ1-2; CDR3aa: CASSQEDRVGYGYTF; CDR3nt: TGCGCCAGCAGCCAAGAAGACAGGGTAGGCTATGGCTACACCTTC
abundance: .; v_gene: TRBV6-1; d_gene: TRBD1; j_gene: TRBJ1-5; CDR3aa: CASSALGQAVQPQHF; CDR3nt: TGTGCCAGCAGCGCCCTCGGACAGGCGGTACAGCCCCAGCATTTT
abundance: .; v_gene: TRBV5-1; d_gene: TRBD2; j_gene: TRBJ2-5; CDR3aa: CASRTGGQETQYF; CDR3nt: TGCGCCAGCAGGACGGGGGGGCAAGAGACCCAGTACTTC
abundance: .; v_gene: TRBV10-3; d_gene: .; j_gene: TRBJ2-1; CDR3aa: CAISESTDEQFF; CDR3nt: TGTGCCATCAGTGAGTCGACAGATGAGCAGTTCTTC
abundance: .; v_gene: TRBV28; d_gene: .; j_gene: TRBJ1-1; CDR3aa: CASSLQGLEAFF; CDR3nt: TGTGCCAGCAGTCTCCAGGGTCTAGAAGCTTTCTTT
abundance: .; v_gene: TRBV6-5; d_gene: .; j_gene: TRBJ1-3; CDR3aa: CASSYLRDSGNTIYF; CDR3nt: TGTGCCAGCAGTTACTTAAGGGACTCTGGAAACACCATATATTTT
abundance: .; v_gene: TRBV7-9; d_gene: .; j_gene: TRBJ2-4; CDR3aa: CASSPTGLAKNIQYF; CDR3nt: TGTGCCAGCAGCCCGACAGGTTTAGCCAAAAACATTCAGTACTTC
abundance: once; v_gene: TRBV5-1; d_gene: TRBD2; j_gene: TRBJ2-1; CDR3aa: CASSPEASGGNEQFF; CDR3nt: TGCGCCAGCAGCCCCGAGGCTAGCGGGGGAAATGAGCAGTTCTTC
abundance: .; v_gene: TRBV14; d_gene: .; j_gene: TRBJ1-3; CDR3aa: CASSQTPPSGNTIYF; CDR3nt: TGTGCCAGCAGCCAAACCCCGCCATCTGGAAACACCATATATTTT
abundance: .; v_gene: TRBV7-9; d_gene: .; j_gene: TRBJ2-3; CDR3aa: CASSSAHGATDTQYF; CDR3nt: TGTGCCAGCAGCTCAGCCCACGGGGCGACAGATACGCAGTATTTT
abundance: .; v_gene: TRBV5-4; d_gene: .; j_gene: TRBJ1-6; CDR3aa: CASSWGDLRGSPLHF; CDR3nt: TGTGCCAGCAGCTGGGGAGACCTCCGGGGGTCACCCCTCCACTTT
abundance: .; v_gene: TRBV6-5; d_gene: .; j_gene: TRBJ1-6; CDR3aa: CASSYLGESPLHF; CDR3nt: TGTGCCAGCAGTTACCTCGGGGAATCACCCCTCCACTTT
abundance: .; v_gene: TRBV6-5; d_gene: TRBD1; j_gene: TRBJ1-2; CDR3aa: CASSFTDRGYGYTF; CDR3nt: TGTGCCAGCAGTTTCACGGACAGGGGATACGGCTACACCTTC
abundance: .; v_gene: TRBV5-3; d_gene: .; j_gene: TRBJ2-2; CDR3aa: CARGRKTGELFF; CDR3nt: TGTGCCCGAGGGAGGAAAACCGGGGAGCTGTTTTTT
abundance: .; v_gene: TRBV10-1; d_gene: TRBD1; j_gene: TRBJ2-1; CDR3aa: CASSFSGTGANEQFF; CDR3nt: TGCGCCAGCAGCTTCTCCGGGACAGGGGCGAATGAGCAGTTCTTC
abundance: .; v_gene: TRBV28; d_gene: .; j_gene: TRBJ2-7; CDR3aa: CASTAWGGTGPYEQYF; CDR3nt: TGTGCCAGCACGGCTTGGGGTGGGACTGGGCCCTACGAGCAGTACTTC
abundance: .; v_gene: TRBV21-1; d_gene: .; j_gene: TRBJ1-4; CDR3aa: CASSKYVADRVGANEKLFF; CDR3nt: TGTGCCAGCAGCAAATACGTGGCGGACAGGGTGGGGGCTAATGAAAAACTGTTTTTT
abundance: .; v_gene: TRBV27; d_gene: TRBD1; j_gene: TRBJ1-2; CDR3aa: CASRTGDYGYTF; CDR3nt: TGTGCCAGCAGGACAGGGGACTATGGCTACACCTTC
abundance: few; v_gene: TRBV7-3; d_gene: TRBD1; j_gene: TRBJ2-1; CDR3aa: CASSLVGVGQGQGEQFF; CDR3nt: TGTGCCAGCAGCTTAGTTGGAGTAGGACAGGGCCAGGGTGAGCAGTTCTTC
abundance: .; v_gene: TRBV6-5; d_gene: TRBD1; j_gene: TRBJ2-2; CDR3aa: CASSYWGQGRTGELFF; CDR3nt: TGTGCCAGCAGTTACTGGGGACAGGGGAGGACCGGGGAGCTGTTTTTT